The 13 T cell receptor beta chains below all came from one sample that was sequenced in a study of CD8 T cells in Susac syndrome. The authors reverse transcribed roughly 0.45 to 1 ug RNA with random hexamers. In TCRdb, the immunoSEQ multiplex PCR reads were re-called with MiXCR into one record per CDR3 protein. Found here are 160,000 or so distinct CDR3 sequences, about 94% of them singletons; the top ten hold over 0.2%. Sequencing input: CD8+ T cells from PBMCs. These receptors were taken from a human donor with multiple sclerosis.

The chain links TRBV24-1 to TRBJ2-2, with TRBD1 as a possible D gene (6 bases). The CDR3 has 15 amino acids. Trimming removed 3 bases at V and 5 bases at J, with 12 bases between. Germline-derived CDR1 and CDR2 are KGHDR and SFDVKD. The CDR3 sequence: CATSDPTGHTGELFF. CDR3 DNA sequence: TGTGCCACCAGTGATCCCACAGGGCATACCGGGGAGCTGTTTTTT.

For the CDR3, the DNA is TGTGCCAGCAGTTACGGGGGGAGCGAGCGGTTGGACACCGGGGAGCTGTTTTTT. As protein: CASSYGGSERLDTGELFF. The J gene is TRBJ2-2, the V gene TRBV6-2 or TRBV6-3, with D possibly TRBD2 on 6 matching bases. The CDR3 consists of 18 residues. V dropped 2 bases and J dropped 3 bases, with 19 bases sitting between them. Germline CDR1 reads MNHEY; CDR2 reads SVGEGT.

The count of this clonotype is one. The CDR3 loop is CASSYNRFSEAFF. CDR3 bases: TGTGCCAGCAGCTATAACAGGTTTTCTGAAGCTTTCTTT. V gene TRBV11-3 combines with J gene TRBJ1-1; a weak D match, TRBD1 (5 bases). The CDR3 covers 13 residues. V shed 4 bases and J shed 6 bases, with 12 bases lying between them. Per the germline V gene, CDR1 is SGHNT and CDR2 is YENEEA.

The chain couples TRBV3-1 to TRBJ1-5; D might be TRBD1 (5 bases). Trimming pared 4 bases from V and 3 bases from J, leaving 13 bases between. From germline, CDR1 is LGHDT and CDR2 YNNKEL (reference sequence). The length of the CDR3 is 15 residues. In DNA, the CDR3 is TGTGCCAGCAGCCCGGGAGGGGCCTTCAATCAGCCCCAGCATTTT. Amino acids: CASSPGGAFNQPQHF.

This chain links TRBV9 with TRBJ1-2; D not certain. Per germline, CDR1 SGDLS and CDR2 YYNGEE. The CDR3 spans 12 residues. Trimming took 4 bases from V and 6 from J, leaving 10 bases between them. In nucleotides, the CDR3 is TGTGCCAGCAGCTCCCGGTGGGATGGCTACACCTTC. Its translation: CASSSRWDGYTF.

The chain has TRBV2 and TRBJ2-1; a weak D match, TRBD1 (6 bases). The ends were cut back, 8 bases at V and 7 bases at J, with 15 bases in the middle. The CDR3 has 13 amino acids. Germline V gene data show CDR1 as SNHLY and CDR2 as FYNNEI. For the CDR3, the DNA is TGTGCCAGCGGCCAGACAGGAAGGAATGAGCAGTTCTTC. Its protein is CASGQTGRNEQFF.

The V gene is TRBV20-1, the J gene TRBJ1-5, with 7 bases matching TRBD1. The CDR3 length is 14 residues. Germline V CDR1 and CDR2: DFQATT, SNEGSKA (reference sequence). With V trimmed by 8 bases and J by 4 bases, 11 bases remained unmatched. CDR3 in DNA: TGCAGTCCCATACCCGACAGGGATAATCAGCCCCAGCATTTT. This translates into CSPIPDRDNQPQHF.

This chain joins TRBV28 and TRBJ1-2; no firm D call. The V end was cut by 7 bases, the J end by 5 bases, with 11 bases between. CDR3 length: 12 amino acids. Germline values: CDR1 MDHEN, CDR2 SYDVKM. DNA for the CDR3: TGTGCCAGCAAGGAACAGACATATGGCTACACCTTC. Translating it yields CASKEQTYGYTF.

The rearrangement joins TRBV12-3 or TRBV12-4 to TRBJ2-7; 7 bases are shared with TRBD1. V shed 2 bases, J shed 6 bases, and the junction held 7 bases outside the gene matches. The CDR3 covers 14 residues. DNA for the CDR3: TGTGCCAGCAGTTTAAGGACAGGAAAAAGCGAGCAGTACTTC. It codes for CASSLRTGKSEQYF.

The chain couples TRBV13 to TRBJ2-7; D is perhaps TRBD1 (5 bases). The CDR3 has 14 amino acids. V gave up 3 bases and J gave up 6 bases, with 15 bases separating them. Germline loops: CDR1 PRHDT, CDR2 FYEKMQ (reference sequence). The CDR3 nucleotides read TGTGCCAGCAGCTTGGGTCCAGGGCCCAGCGAGCAGTACTTC. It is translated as CASSLGPGPSEQYF.

The CDR3 nucleotides read TGTGCCAGCAGCTTAGGGGGACAGGGAGAAAACATTCAGTACTTC. The encoded protein is CASSLGGQGENIQYF. The V and J genes are TRBV11-2 and TRBJ2-4, with TRBD1 matching 9 bases. J was trimmed by 5 bases and V by 1 base; bases with no gene match: 3. This CDR3 has 15 amino acids. From germline, CDR1 is SGHAT and CDR2 FQNNGV. The whole variable domain, remainder taken from reference TRBV11-2 and TRBJ2-4, is EAGVAQSPRYKIIEKRQSVAFWCNPISGHATLYWYQQILGQGPKLLIQFQNNGVVDDSQLPKDRFSAERLKGVDSTLKIQPAKLEDSAVYLCASSLGGQGENIQYFGAGTRLSVL.

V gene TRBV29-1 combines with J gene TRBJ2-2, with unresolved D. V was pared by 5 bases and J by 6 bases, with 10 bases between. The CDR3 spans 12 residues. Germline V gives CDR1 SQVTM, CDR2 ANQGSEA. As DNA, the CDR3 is TGCAGCGTTTACAGCTCCGCCGGGGAGCTGTTTTTT. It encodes CSVYSSAGELFF.

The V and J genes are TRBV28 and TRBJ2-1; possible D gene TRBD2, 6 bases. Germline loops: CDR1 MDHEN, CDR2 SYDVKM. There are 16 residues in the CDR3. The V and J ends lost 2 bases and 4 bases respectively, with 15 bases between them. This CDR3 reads CASSLKRAGPYNEQFF. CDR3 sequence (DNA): TGTGCCAGCAGTTTAAAACGCGCGGGGCCTTACAATGAGCAGTTCTTC.